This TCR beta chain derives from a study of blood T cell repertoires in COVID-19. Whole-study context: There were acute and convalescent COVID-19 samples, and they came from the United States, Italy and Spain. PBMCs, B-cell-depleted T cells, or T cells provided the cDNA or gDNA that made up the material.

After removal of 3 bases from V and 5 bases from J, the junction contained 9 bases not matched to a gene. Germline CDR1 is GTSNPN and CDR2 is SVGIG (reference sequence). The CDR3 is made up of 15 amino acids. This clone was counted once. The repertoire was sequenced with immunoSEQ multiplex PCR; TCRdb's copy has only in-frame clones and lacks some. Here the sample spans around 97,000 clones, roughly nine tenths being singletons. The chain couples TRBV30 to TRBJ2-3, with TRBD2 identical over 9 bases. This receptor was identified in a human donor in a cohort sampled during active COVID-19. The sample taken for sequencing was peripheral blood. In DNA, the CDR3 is TGTGCCTGGAGGGCGCTAGCGGGGAGCGTAGATACGCAGTATTTT. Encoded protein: CAWRALAGSVDTQYF. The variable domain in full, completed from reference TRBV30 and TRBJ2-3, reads SQTIHQWPATLVQPVGSPLSLECTVEGTSNPNLYWYRQAAGRGLQLLFYSVGIGQISSEVPQNLSASRPQDRQFILSSKKLLLSDSGFYLCAWRALAGSVDTQYFGPGTRLTVL.